The 15 T cell receptor beta chains below were found in one sample sequenced in a study of T cell responses to AZD1222 COVID-19 vaccine. Sequencing was performed with immunoSEQ multiplex PCR; in TCRdb, only in-frame clones are kept and a portion is missing. The profile covers 150,000 to 200,000 clones, with roughly 92% appearing a single time and around 1.6% taken by the ten largest. The sequencing here drew on peripheral blood, taken 28 days after the second AZD1222 dose. The receptors shown here come from an adult who received the AZD1222 COVID-19 vaccine.

The rearrangement links TRBV2 to TRBJ1-2; D unclear. Trimming pared 3 bases from V and 1 base from J, leaving 12 bases between. This CDR3 has 15 amino acids. Germline V lookup: CDR1 SNHLY, CDR2 FYNNEI. The DNA of the CDR3 is TGTGCCAGCAGTGATAACGAAGGCGATAACTATGGCTACACCTTC. It yields the protein CASSDNEGDNYGYTF.

This chain uses TRBV7-2 with TRBJ1-2, with TRBD1 as a possible D gene (6 bases). With 5 bases removed from V and 3 bases from J, the gap between germline ends came to 16 bases. Germline CDR1 and CDR2: SGHTA and FQGNSA. The length of the CDR3 is 15 residues. DNA for the CDR3: TGTGCCAGCAGCCCGACCGGGAGGGGGGACTATGGCTACACCTTC. Protein sequence: CASSPTGRGDYGYTF.

This chain connects TRBV7-9 to TRBJ2-7; the D call may be TRBD1 or TRBD2 (5 bases each). The germline V gene encodes CDR1 SEHNR and CDR2 FQNEAQ (reference sequence). V dropped 3 bases and J dropped 2 bases, with 8 bases sitting between them. The CDR3 has 13 amino acids. CDR3 coding DNA: TGTGCCAGCAGCTTGCAGGGACCCTACGAGCAGTACTTC. Translated, it gives CASSLQGPYEQYF.

V is TRBV6-5 and J is TRBJ1-6; tentative D call: TRBD1 (5 bases). The V gene lost 4 bases and the J gene lost 7 bases, with 14 bases spanning the gap. From germline, CDR1 is MNHEY and CDR2 SVGAGI. This CDR3 region has 15 residues. The CDR3 sequence is CASSLTGTRNSPLHF. The DNA for the CDR3 is TGTGCCAGCAGTTTGACCGGGACTAGGAATTCACCCCTCCACTTT.

The chain employs TRBV5-1 and TRBJ1-1; the match to TRBD1 covers 7 bases. Germline V lookup: CDR1 SGHRS, CDR2 YFSETQ. Trimming at V came to 8 bases and at J to 0 bases, leaving 10 bases not matched to a gene. The CDR3 sequence is 15 residues long. The CDR3, as DNA: TGCGCCAGTAAAGTGGCAGGGGGAATGAACACTGAAGCTTTCTTT. Amino acids: CASKVAGGMNTEAFF. Full variable domain (remainder filled in from reference TRBV5-1 and TRBJ1-1): KAGVTQTPRYLIKTRGQQVTLSCSPISGHRSVSWYQQTPGQGLQFLFEYFSETQRNKGNFPGRFSGRQFSNSRSEMNVSTLELGDSALYLCASKVAGGMNTEAFFGQGTRLTVV.

The V and J genes are TRBV4-3 and TRBJ2-3; 8 positions agree with TRBD2. Germline CDR1 is LGHNA and CDR2 is YSLEER. After removal of 0 bases from V and 2 bases from J, the junction contained 7 bases not matched to a gene. The CDR3 is 17 residues long. This CDR3 is CASSQDPAGGHTDTQYF. Written as DNA, the CDR3 is TGCGCCAGCAGCCAAGACCCGGCGGGGGGACACACAGATACGCAGTATTTT.

The chain uses TRBV5-1 and TRBJ2-3, with a possible D match to TRBD1 (5 bases). V lost 1 base to trimming and J lost 0 bases, with 12 bases between them. This CDR3 has 16 residues. Per germline, CDR1 SGHRS and CDR2 YFSETQ. The CDR3 region is CASSLSWGSSTDTQYF. As DNA, the CDR3 is TGCGCCAGCAGCTTGTCGTGGGGCTCTAGCACAGATACGCAGTATTTT.

This chain connects TRBV20-1 to TRBJ2-7; D uncertain. Trimming removed 4 bases from V and 3 bases from J, with 7 bases in between. Germline V gene data show CDR1 as DFQATT and CDR2 as SNEGSKA (reference sequence). The CDR3 sequence is 11 residues long. The CDR3 DNA reads TGCAGTGCTACGCACAGCTACGAGCAGTACTTC. Translating gives CSATHSYEQYF.

The chain has TRBV28 and TRBJ2-7; D tentatively fits TRBD1 or TRBD2 (5 bases each). V was trimmed by 5 bases and J by 2 bases, leaving 22 bases between them. The CDR3 spans 17 residues. CDR1 MDHEN and CDR2 SYDVKM come from the germline V gene. Written as DNA, the CDR3 is TGTGCCAGCAGTCTAAGGGACGGCGCGTTATCCACCTACGAGCAGTACTTC. Translating it yields CASSLRDGALSTYEQYF.

This chain joins TRBV7-9 and TRBJ2-3; 9 bases map to TRBD2. Germline CDR1 is SEHNR and CDR2 is FQNEAQ (reference sequence). V lost 2 bases to trimming and J lost 7 bases; unmatched junction nucleotides: 13. There are 17 residues in the CDR3. This CDR3 reads CASSLPPTSGTVHTQYF. The CDR3 DNA sequence: TGTGCCAGCAGCTTACCCCCGACTAGCGGAACGGTCCATACGCAGTATTTT. The full variable domain, in which reference TRBV7-9 and TRBJ2-3 provide the parts outside the CDR3, is DTGVSQNPRHKITKRGQNVTFRCDPISEHNRLYWYRQTLGQGPEFLTYFQNEAQLEKSRLLSDRFSAERPKGSFSTLEIQRTEQGDSAMYLCASSLPPTSGTVHTQYFGPGTRLTVL.

V gene TRBV2 combines with J gene TRBJ1-5, with 7 bases fitting TRBD1. After removal of 8 bases from V and 5 bases from J, the junction contained 9 bases not matched to a gene. Germline V gene data show CDR1 as SNHLY and CDR2 as FYNNEI. CDR3 length: 14 amino acids. The CDR3 spells CASGIGTAHQPQHF. In nucleotides, the CDR3 is TGTGCCAGCGGTATCGGGACAGCTCATCAGCCCCAGCATTTT. Full variable domain (rest looked up from reference TRBV2 and TRBJ1-5): EPEVTQTPSHQVTQMGQEVILRCVPISNHLYFYWYRQILGQKVEFLVSFYNNEISEKSEIFDDQFSVERPDGSNFTLKIRSTKLEDSAMYFCASGIGTAHQPQHFGDGTRLSIL.

The chain combines TRBV11-2 with TRBJ2-1, with 7 bases matching TRBD2. The CDR3 consists of 15 residues. After removal of 1 base from V and 9 bases from J, the junction contained 9 bases not matched to a gene. Per the germline V gene, CDR1 is SGHAT and CDR2 is FQNNGV. CDR3 residues: CASSLVRGRAGEQFF. CDR3 coding DNA: TGTGCCAGCAGCTTAGTACGCGGGAGAGCGGGTGAGCAGTTCTTC. The variable domain in full, completed from reference TRBV11-2 and TRBJ2-1, reads EAGVAQSPRYKIIEKRQSVAFWCNPISGHATLYWYQQILGQGPKLLIQFQNNGVVDDSQLPKDRFSAERLKGVDSTLKIQPAKLEDSAVYLCASSLVRGRAGEQFFGPGTRLTVL.

V and J are TRBV9 and TRBJ1-5; a weak D match, TRBD1 (5 bases). Trimming took 0 bases from V and 5 from J, leaving 6 bases between them. Germline-derived CDR1 and CDR2 are SGDLS and YYNGEE. This CDR3 comprises 13 residues. CDR3 nucleotides: TGTGCCAGCAGCGTAGAAGGGGATCAGCCCCAGCATTTT. This sequence encodes CASSVEGDQPQHF.

The V call is TRBV6-5, the J call TRBJ1-2; TRBD1 is a possible D gene (5 bases). Germline V gene data show CDR1 as MNHEY and CDR2 as SVGAGI. V was cut by 2 bases and J by 2 bases, with 12 bases left in between. This CDR3 contains 15 residues. The CDR3 here is CASSYTTGRNYGYTF. CDR3 bases: TGTGCCAGCAGTTACACTACGGGACGGAACTATGGCTACACCTTC.

The V and J genes are TRBV28 and TRBJ1-2; D uncertain. Trimming pared 4 bases from V and 7 bases from J, leaving 13 bases between. Germline assignment: CDR1 MDHEN and CDR2 SYDVKM. The CDR3 is 13 residues long. The DNA of the CDR3 is TGTGCCAGCAGTTATGAGGGATTGAGTGGCTACACCTTC. Its protein product is CASSYEGLSGYTF.